Each of the 15 T cell receptor beta chains below was sequenced from the same sample in a study of shared clonotypes between healthy human individuals. Generated by immunoSEQ multiplex PCR, the TCRdb table keeps only in-frame clones and is missing some. The table includes hundreds of thousands of clones, around two thirds detected once. The sample was memory CD4+ T cells sorted from blood. As for subset: CD45RA-negative fraction. These receptor sequences come from a woman aged 25 to 45 in good health.

The chain has TRBV30 and TRBJ1-5; D possibly corresponds to TRBD1 (6 bases). Germline V gene sequence: CDR1 GTSNPN, CDR2 SVGIG (reference sequence). This CDR3 comprises 16 residues. The ends were cut back, 0 bases at V and 1 base at J, with 13 bases in the middle. The chain's CDR3 is CAWSVRGAGSNQPQHF. The CDR3 region has the DNA TGTGCCTGGAGTGTACGGGGGGCCGGGAGCAATCAGCCCCAGCATTTT.

The V and J genes are TRBV19 and TRBJ2-1, with D unresolved. In germline, CDR1 is LNHDA, CDR2 SQIVND (reference sequence). V lost 4 bases, J lost 5 bases, and 15 bases lay in between. The CDR3 has 15 amino acids. CDR3 nucleotides: TGTGCCAGTAGTACGGGCCCATTTGGGAACAATGAGCAGTTCTTC. It specifies CASSTGPFGNNEQFF.

This clone was counted a single time. This CDR3 is also generated by other DNA sequences in the sample. V is TRBV28 and J is TRBJ2-7, with TRBD1 matching 10 bases. V lost 7 bases to trimming and J lost 4 bases; unmatched junction nucleotides: 4. There are 13 residues in the CDR3. Germline V CDR1 and CDR2: MDHEN, SYDVKM. The CDR3 sequence: CASKGQGPYEQYF. CDR3 nucleotide sequence: TGTGCCAGCAAGGGACAGGGGCCTTACGAGCAGTACTTC.

V gene TRBV5-1 combines with J gene TRBJ2-2; D perhaps matches TRBD1 (5 bases). V dropped 3 bases and J dropped 0 bases, with 9 bases sitting between them. Germline V CDR1 and CDR2: SGHRS, YFSETQ. This CDR3 is 15 amino acids long. CDR3 coding DNA: TGCGCCAGCAGCTCGACAGCCGCGAACACCGGGGAGCTGTTTTTT. Translating it yields CASSSTAANTGELFF.

The chain uses TRBV18 and TRBJ2-3, with a possible D match to TRBD1 (6 bases). Trimming removed 1 base at V and 0 bases at J, with 17 bases between. Germline V gene sequence: CDR1 KGHSH, CDR2 LQKENI. The CDR3 has 18 amino acids. The CDR3 is CASSPRLQGVRSTDTQYF. The CDR3 DNA follows: TGTGCCAGCTCACCACGGTTACAGGGTGTGAGGAGCACAGATACGCAGTATTTT. The whole variable domain, remainder taken from reference TRBV18 and TRBJ2-3, is NAGVMQNPRHLVRRRGQEARLRCSPMKGHSHVYWYRQLPEEGLKFMVYLQKENIIDESGMPKERFSAEFPKEGPSILRIQQVVRGDSAAYFCASSPRLQGVRSTDTQYFGPGTRLTVL.

This rearrangement joins TRBV30 to TRBJ1-1; tentative D call: TRBD1 (6 bases). The CDR3 extends over 11 amino acids. V shed 5 bases and J shed 6 bases, with 10 bases lying between them. Per germline, CDR1 GTSNPN and CDR2 SVGIG (reference sequence). DNA for the CDR3: TGTGCCTGGGAGACAGGTCCTGAAGCTTTCTTT. It translates to CAWETGPEAFF.

This CDR3 reads CASRPGADTQYF. CDR3 DNA sequence: TGTGCCAGCAGACCTGGGGCAGATACGCAGTATTTT. The rearrangement links TRBV27 to TRBJ2-3, with D unclear. The germline V gene encodes CDR1 MNHEY and CDR2 SMNVEV (reference sequence). Trimming shortened V by 6 bases and J by 4 bases, and 8 bases separated the two germline ends. This CDR3 spans 12 amino acids.

In this sample, this clone turned up once. This chain connects TRBV5-4 to TRBJ2-7; no firm D call. Trimming stripped 2 bases from V and 0 bases from J, with 9 bases between. The CDR3 covers 14 residues. The V gene's germline CDR1 is SGHNT and CDR2 YYREEE (reference sequence). Here the CDR3 DNA reads TGTGCCAGCAGCTTAGGTAGGGCCTCCTACGAGCAGTACTTC. This gives the protein CASSLGRASYEQYF.

V gene TRBV7-9 combines with J gene TRBJ1-2, with D hard to call. CDR3 length equals 12 residues. V was shortened by 5 bases and J by 8 bases, with 12 bases between the two germline ends. Germline CDR1 reads SEHNR; CDR2 reads FQNEAQ (reference sequence). CDR3 sequence (DNA): TGTGCCAGCAGCCGCGACGAAGCCGGCTACACCTTC. It yields the protein CASSRDEAGYTF.

V usage is TRBV28 and J usage is TRBJ2-7; the D gene is possibly TRBD2 (5 bases). Trimming took 10 bases from V and 3 from J, leaving 10 bases between them. This CDR3 spans 11 amino acids. Germline V gene lookup returns CDR1 MDHEN and CDR2 SYDVKM. In DNA form, the CDR3 reads TGTGCCACCGGAGGCGTCTACGAGCAGTACTTC. Encoded protein: CATGGVYEQYF.

The J gene is TRBJ2-5, the V gene TRBV15, with D possibly TRBD2 on 6 matching bases. Germline lookup yields CDR1 LNHNV and CDR2 YYDKDF (reference sequence). The CDR3 length is 14 residues. V was trimmed by 0 bases and J by 5 bases, leaving 10 bases between them. Written as DNA, the CDR3 is TGTGCCACCAGCAGAGATCGGGGACTCGAGACCCAGTACTTC. This sequence encodes CATSRDRGLETQYF.

V and J are TRBV30 and TRBJ2-1, with 10 bases fitting TRBD2. This CDR3 is built from 14 residues. V dropped 3 bases and J dropped 8; count of bases not matched to a gene: 7. Germline V gives CDR1 GTSNPN, CDR2 SVGIG (reference sequence). Here the CDR3 DNA reads TGTGCCTGGAGGACAGCGGGAGGGTTCGATGAGCAGTTCTTC. Amino acids: CAWRTAGGFDEQFF.

This sequence joins TRBV30 and TRBJ2-5; TRBD1 or TRBD2 may be the D gene (5 bases each). Germline V gene lookup returns CDR1 GTSNPN and CDR2 SVGIG (reference sequence). This CDR3 is built from 12 residues. V lost 4 bases, J lost 4 bases, and 10 bases lay in between. CDR3 in DNA: TGTGCCTGGAAGGGGAGTTCAGAGACCCAGTACTTC. This sequence encodes CAWKGSSETQYF.

The CDR3 nucleotides read TGTGCCACCAGCATTCAACTCGGCTACGAGCAGTACTTC. Translation gives CATSIQLGYEQYF. This chain links TRBV15 with TRBJ2-7; no clear D gene. Trimming cost V 4 bases and J 3 bases, with 10 bases left between them. The CDR3 has 13 residues. Germline CDR1 is LNHNV and CDR2 is YYDKDF (reference sequence).

This chain uses TRBV5-1 with TRBJ2-7; a weak D match, TRBD1 (7 bases). The CDR3 loop spans 17 amino acids. In germline, CDR1 is SGHRS, CDR2 YFSETQ. Trimming shortened V by 0 bases and J by 1 base, and 17 bases separated the two germline ends. The CDR3 nucleotides read TGCGCCAGCAGCTTGGCCCCCGGACAGGAGGGGTCCTACGAGCAGTACTTC. The encoded protein is CASSLAPGQEGSYEQYF.